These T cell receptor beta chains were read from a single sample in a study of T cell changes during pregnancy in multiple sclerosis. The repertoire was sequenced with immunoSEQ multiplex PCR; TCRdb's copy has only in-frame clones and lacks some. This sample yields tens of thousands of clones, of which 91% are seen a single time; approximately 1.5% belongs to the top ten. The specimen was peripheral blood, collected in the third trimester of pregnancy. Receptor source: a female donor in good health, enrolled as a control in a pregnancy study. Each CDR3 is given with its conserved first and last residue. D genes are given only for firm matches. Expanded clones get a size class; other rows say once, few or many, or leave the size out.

CDR3 protein: CASRTPRGTEAFF; CDR3 DNA: TGTGCCAGCAGAACCCCCAGGGGAACCGAAGCTTTCTTT; clone size: NA; V gene: TRBV28; J gene: TRBJ1-1; D gene: NA
CDR3 protein: CASSMKGNTDTQYF; CDR3 DNA: TGTGCCAGTAGTATGAAGGGGAACACAGATACGCAGTATTTT; clone size: NA; V gene: TRBV19; J gene: TRBJ2-3; D gene: NA
CDR3 protein: CASISRVSGSYGYTF; CDR3 DNA: TGTGCCAGCATTAGCAGGGTTTCGGGTTCCTATGGCTACACCTTC; clone size: once; V gene: TRBV28; J gene: TRBJ1-2; D gene: NA
CDR3 protein: CASSAGVNTEAFF; CDR3 DNA: TGTGCCAGCTCGGCAGGCGTGAACACTGAAGCTTTCTTT; clone size: NA; V gene: TRBV18; J gene: TRBJ1-1; D gene: NA
CDR3 protein: CASSAQGGSYGYTF; CDR3 DNA: TGTGCCAGCAGTGCTCAGGGGGGAAGCTATGGCTACACCTTC; clone size: NA; V gene: TRBV2; J gene: TRBJ1-2; D gene: TRBD1
CDR3 protein: CASSFSGTSYEQYF; CDR3 DNA: TGTGCCAGCAGTTTTTCCGGGACAAGCTACGAGCAGTACTTC; clone size: NA; V gene: TRBV27; J gene: TRBJ2-7; D gene: NA
CDR3 protein: CASSSPPSHSGNTIYF; CDR3 DNA: TGTGCCAGCAGTTCGCCCCCGAGTCATTCTGGAAACACCATATATTTT; clone size: NA; V gene: TRBV28; J gene: TRBJ1-3; D gene: NA
CDR3 protein: CASSLGEQGNQPQHF; CDR3 DNA: TGTGCCAGCAGCTTAGGGGAACAGGGGAATCAGCCCCAGCATTTT; clone size: NA; V gene: TRBV7-9; J gene: TRBJ1-5; D gene: TRBD1
CDR3 protein: CASSGGETGSSGNTIYF; CDR3 DNA: TGTGCCAGCAGCGGCGGGGAGACAGGGAGCTCTGGAAACACCATATATTTT; clone size: NA; V gene: TRBV5-6; J gene: TRBJ1-3; D gene: TRBD1
CDR3 protein: CSVVGQGIGELFF; CDR3 DNA: TGCAGCGTTGTCGGACAGGGGATCGGGGAGCTGTTTTTT; clone size: NA; V gene: TRBV29-1; J gene: TRBJ2-2; D gene: TRBD1
CDR3 protein: CASKTDSNTGELFF; CDR3 DNA: TGTGCCAGCAAGACAGATTCGAACACCGGGGAGCTGTTTTTT; clone size: NA; V gene: TRBV9; J gene: TRBJ2-2; D gene: NA
CDR3 protein: CASSIFSREDGYTF; CDR3 DNA: TGTGCCAGTAGTATCTTCTCAAGGGAGGATGGCTACACCTTC; clone size: NA; V gene: TRBV19; J gene: TRBJ1-2; D gene: NA
CDR3 protein: CARGGNGEQFF; CDR3 DNA: TGTGCCAGGGGGGGAAATGGTGAGCAGTTCTTC; clone size: NA; V gene: TRBV2; J gene: TRBJ2-1; D gene: NA
CDR3 protein: CAISLQGNTEAFF; CDR3 DNA: TGTGCCATCAGCTTACAGGGGAACACTGAAGCTTTCTTT; clone size: NA; V gene: TRBV10-3; J gene: TRBJ1-1; D gene: NA
CDR3 protein: CAWAPNGVELFF; CDR3 DNA: TGTGCCTGGGCCCCGAACGGGGTTGAACTGTTTTTT; clone size: NA; V gene: TRBV30; J gene: TRBJ1-4; D gene: NA
CDR3 protein: CASSPGTEIQNIQYF; CDR3 DNA: TGCGCCAGCAGCCCCGGGACAGAGATACAAAACATTCAGTACTTC; clone size: NA; V gene: TRBV5-1; J gene: TRBJ2-4; D gene: TRBD1
CDR3 protein: CASSASGGDYNEQFF; CDR3 DNA: TGCGCCAGCAGCGCGAGCGGGGGAGACTACAATGAGCAGTTCTTC; clone size: few; V gene: TRBV5-1; J gene: TRBJ2-1; D gene: TRBD2
CDR3 protein: CASSQDPASGSSYEQYF; CDR3 DNA: TGTGCCAGCAGCCAAGATCCAGCGTCGGGGTCCTCCTACGAGCAGTACTTC; clone size: NA; V gene: TRBV4-2; J gene: TRBJ2-7; D gene: NA
CDR3 protein: CASSLAGQLNEKLFF; CDR3 DNA: TGCGCCAGCAGCTTGGCGGGACAGTTAAATGAAAAACTGTTTTTT; clone size: NA; V gene: TRBV5-1; J gene: TRBJ1-4; D gene: TRBD1
CDR3 protein: CAISVQGGSYEQYF; CDR3 DNA: TGTGCCATCAGTGTACAGGGTGGGTCTTACGAGCAGTACTTC; clone size: NA; V gene: TRBV10-3; J gene: TRBJ2-7; D gene: NA
CDR3 protein: CASSLLAPTGHNVLTF; CDR3 DNA: TGTGCCAGCAGCTTATTGGCCCCGACAGGTCACAACGTCCTGACTTTC; clone size: NA; V gene: TRBV5-5; J gene: TRBJ2-6; D gene: NA
CDR3 protein: CASRTPYYEQYF; CDR3 DNA: TGTGCCAGCAGAACACCTTACTACGAGCAGTACTTC; clone size: NA; V gene: TRBV27; J gene: TRBJ2-7; D gene: NA
CDR3 protein: CASSYSPETQYF; CDR3 DNA: TGTGCCAGCAGTTATTCTCCCGAGACCCAGTACTTC; clone size: NA; V gene: TRBV6-5; J gene: TRBJ2-5; D gene: NA
CDR3 protein: CASSSQGWKQFF; CDR3 DNA: TGTGCCAGCAGCTCGCAGGGGTGGAAGCAGTTCTTC; clone size: NA; V gene: TRBV7-9; J gene: TRBJ2-1; D gene: NA
CDR3 protein: CASRRGGNTEAFF; CDR3 DNA: TGTGCCAGTAGACGGGGGGGGAACACTGAAGCTTTCTTT; clone size: NA; V gene: TRBV19; J gene: TRBJ1-1; D gene: NA